The subject of this entry is one T cell receptor (beta chain). The antigen it recognizes is unknown. Base qualities are missing; no much larger clone stands one base away. The sample's time point label is to be understood as: week 11, during vaccination. Each vaccine dose, consisting of 300 ug of a 20-mer mutant IDH1 peptide in Montanide, was administered subcutaneously with topical imiquimod. The donors had newly diagnosed IDH1-mutant astrocytomas of WHO grade 3 or 4 that showed loss of nuclear ATRX. The samples were drawn from NOA16, a multicentre, single-arm, open-label phase I trial in Germany that tested a mutant IDH1 peptide vaccine in humans for the first time. Genomic DNA for TCRB sequencing was extracted from EDTA blood using the DNeasy Blood and Tissue Kit. The data are from a study of a mutant IDH1 vaccine in newly diagnosed glioma (dated by TCRdb to about 2021). Some background on the complete study: Across visits V03 through V10, patients got a total of eight vaccinations, given in weeks 1, 3, 5, 7, 11, 15, 19 and 23. Vaccination began 4-6 weeks after radiotherapy alone, or alongside temozolomide cycles in the chemotherapy-containing groups. The roughly 30 treated patients were roughly 62% male and 37.5% female, with a mean age of about 38 years. Before enrollment, most patients had been given radiochemotherapy with temozolomide as standard therapy, while the rest had received either radiotherapy alone or temozolomide alone. Peripheral blood was collected at six visits: V03 (baseline), V05, V07, V10, V12 and V13. Longitudinal TCRB deep sequencing was done for 25 treated patients, wherever samples were available for exploratory analyses. What the work shows at the level of the full study, not this receptor alone: No apparent relationship was observed between pseudoprogression and alterations in the top peripheral T cell clonotypes detected by TCRB sequencing. Vaccine-induced immune responses across multiple MHC alleles were detected in 90% to 95% of patients. According to the authors, sample limitations meant that analyses of patient blood samples could not be reproduced. Selection of PBMC samples for TCRB deep sequencing was based on availability.

The library was generated by the immunoSEQ multiplex PCR assay. The hsTCRB Kit was used according to the manufacturer's protocol to amplify rearranged TCR beta chain sequences. An Illumina MiSeq was used to sequence the TCRB libraries. In the original analysis: The proprietary platform of the kit vendor was used for demultiplexing, trimming and gene mapping. Here the immuneACCESS table is served through TCRdb, limited to in-frame sequences with V and J called. Missing clones are a known gap in these copies; in checked studies unresolved V genes cover under half, and the rest lacks a known reason. V, J and clone size were drawn from that table, and D and trimming were deduced from the DNA. Across this sample there are some 59,000 clones, with around 89% seen only once. The top ten clones comprise more than 1.5% of the sample. This clonotype originated in a man aged 35-49 years with glioma. The sequenced sample was PBMCs, obtained from a glioma patient whose treatment included an IDH1 peptide vaccine.

The CDR3 corresponds to CASSYPGLAGGPDAADTQYF. The base sequence is TGCGCCAGCAGCTACCCGGGACTAGCGGGAGGGCCGGATGCAGCAGATACGCAGTATTTT. The sequence is built from TRBV4-1 and TRBJ2-3; a stretch of 16 junction bases matches TRBD2. Measured from the cysteine to the phenylalanine, the CDR3 is 20 residues long. The entry retains the CDR3 DNA only, 60 bases that are in frame from base 1. The germline V gene sets CDR1 to MGHRA and CDR2 to YSYEKL. V ends up 5 bases short and J 4 bases short, with an unmatched junction base count of 15.